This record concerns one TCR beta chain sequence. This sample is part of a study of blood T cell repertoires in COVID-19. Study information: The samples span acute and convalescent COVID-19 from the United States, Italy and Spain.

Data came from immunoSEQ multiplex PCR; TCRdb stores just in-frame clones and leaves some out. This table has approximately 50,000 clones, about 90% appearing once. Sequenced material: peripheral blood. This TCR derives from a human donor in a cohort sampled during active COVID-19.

This CDR3 is CASSLSSGQGKNIQYF. In DNA, the CDR3 is TGTGCCAGCAGCTTGAGTTCGGGACAGGGGAAAAACATTCAGTACTTC. The J gene is TRBJ2-4, the V gene TRBV7-2; 10 nucleotides match TRBD1. The CDR3 is 16 amino acids. The ends lost 3 bases at V and 4 bases at J; junction bases unmatched: 6. Germline V gene sequence: CDR1 SGHTA, CDR2 FQGNSA.